Each of the 32 T cell receptor beta chains below was sequenced from the same sample in a study of breast tumors, draining lymph nodes, adjacent tissues. TCRdb recomputed calls from the multiplex PCR reads with MiXCR, one row per CDR3 protein. Of about 20,000 distinct CDR3 sequences detected, approximately 51% appear once; the ten largest clones hold roughly 8.3%. The specimen was breast tumor tissue. These TCRs come from a female donor with breast cancer. Some clones in this sample may be carry-over from other donors' samples.

Remarks on this clonotype: One junction end disagrees with the germline gene, perhaps due to a read error. The chain joins TRBV6-6 to TRBJ2-2, with 7 bases aligning to TRBD2. Germline CDR1 MNHNY, CDR2 SVGAGI (reference sequence). This CDR3 is 13 amino acids long. The CDR3 nucleotides read TGCGCCAGCAGGCTAGCGGACACCGGGGAGCTGTTTTTT. Translation gives CASRLADTGELFF.

For this clonotype: A much larger clone differs by one base, so this may be a read error. This sequence joins TRBV20-1 and TRBJ2-1, with 8 bases matching TRBD2. CDR3 length: 11 amino acids. Germline V lookup: CDR1 DFQATT, CDR2 SNEGSKA (reference sequence). CDR3 region: CRGLVGAEQSF. The CDR3, as DNA: TGCAGGGGACTAGTGGGAGCTGAGCAGTCCTTC.

This clonotype was observed many times. This sequence joins TRBV10-3 and TRBJ2-1; TRBD2 aligns across 11 bases. CDR3 size: 14 residues. The J segment lost 3 bases and the V segment lost 6 bases, leaving 1 base of the junction unmatched. Germline V gene sequence: CDR1 ENHRY, CDR2 SYGVKD. CDR3 DNA sequence: TGTGCCATCAGGACTAGCGGGGACTACAATGAGCAGTTCTTC. Encoded protein: CAIRTSGDYNEQFF.

The gene calls are TRBV9 and TRBJ2-3; 7 bases map to TRBD2. CDR1 is SGDLS and CDR2 is YYNGEE in the germline V gene. The junction had 9 bases not matched to a gene; V was cut back by 3 bases and J by 2 bases. The CDR3 consists of 16 residues. CDR3 amino acids: CASSDTSVRATDTQYF. The CDR3, as DNA: TGTGCCAGCAGCGACACTAGCGTGAGGGCCACAGATACGCAGTATTTT. Full variable domain (outside the CDR3, taken from reference TRBV9 and TRBJ2-3): DSGVTQTPKHLITATGQRVTLRCSPRSGDLSVYWYQQSLDQGLQFLIQYYNGEERAKGNILERFSAQQFPDLHSELNLSSLELGDSALYFCASSDTSVRATDTQYFGPGTRLTVL.

J is TRBJ2-3 and V is TRBV7-7, with D uncertain. CDR1 is SSHAT, CDR2 FNYEAQ, per germline (reference sequence). The CDR3 covers 13 residues. CDR3 loop: CASRLTVGDTQYF. The CDR3, as DNA: TGTGCTAGCCGCCTCACGGTAGGAGATACGCAGTATTTT.

The chain recombines TRBV19 with TRBJ2-5; 7 bases are a match to TRBD1. The germline V gene encodes CDR1 LNHDA and CDR2 SQIVND (reference sequence). CDR3 length: 13 amino acids. Unmatched junction bases numbered 7, after V lost 10 bases and J lost 2 bases. CDR3 coding DNA: TGTGCCACCGAGGACAGGCTTCAAGAGACCCAGTACTTC. It is translated as CATEDRLQETQYF.

The chain combines TRBV5-8 with TRBJ1-6, with D unresolved. This CDR3 region has 15 residues. V shed 2 bases and J shed 1 base, with 7 bases lying between them. The germline V gene encodes CDR1 SGHTS and CDR2 YDEGEE. CDR3: CASSFGRSYNSPLHF. The CDR3 coding sequence is TGTGCCAGCAGCTTCGGGAGGTCCTATAATTCACCCCTCCACTTT.

Notes on this clonotype: As the CDR3 is not closed by the conserved phenylalanine or tryptophan, this likely results from a read error. The gene calls are TRBV18 and TRBJ2-5; TRBD1 matches 7 bases. The trim removed 3 bases at V and 5 bases at J, leaving 21 bases unmatched. Germline CDR1 reads KGHSH; CDR2 reads LQKENI. CDR3 length: 19 amino acids. In DNA, the CDR3 is TGTGCCAGCTCACCTCTTCCTCTGTTGGGACAGAGGTCCGGGGAGACCCAGTACCTC. This encodes CASSPLPLLGQRSGETQYL.

This clonotype was detected once. The chain recombines TRBV6-4 with TRBJ2-2; D may be TRBD1 (5 bases). Trimming shortened V by 4 bases and J by 11 bases, and 20 bases separated the two germline ends. CDR3 length equals 15 residues. The germline V gene has CDR1 MRHNA and CDR2 SNTAGT. The DNA for the CDR3 is TGTGCCAGCAGTGTCGATCAGGGCTCCTACAATGAGCTGTTTTTT. Protein product: CASSVDQGSYNELFF.

This clonotype was observed at least ten times. The rearrangement uses TRBV6-1 and TRBJ2-7; no reliable D call. Germline V gene lookup returns CDR1 MNHNS and CDR2 SASEGT. The V gene lost 2 bases and the J gene lost 3 bases, with 11 bases spanning the gap. This CDR3 is built from 14 residues. The CDR3 reads CASSEMGSYYEQYF. The CDR3 DNA is TGTGCCAGCAGTGAAATGGGGTCCTACTACGAGCAGTACTTC.

This clonotype appeared a single time. The CDR3 protein is CASTDSSTGYTF. Here the CDR3 DNA reads TGTGCCAGCACTGACAGTAGTACTGGCTACACCTTC. The V and J genes are TRBV25-1 and TRBJ1-2; D is possibly TRBD1 (5 bases). Trimming removed 7 bases from V and 7 bases from J, with 13 bases in between. This CDR3 is built from 12 residues. Germline CDR1 and CDR2: MGHDK and SYGVNS.

The chain recombines TRBV20-1 with TRBJ1-5; no clear D. Trimming cost V 5 bases and J 12 bases, with 5 bases left between them. This CDR3 comprises 8 residues. From germline, CDR1 is DFQATT and CDR2 SNEGSKA (reference sequence). The CDR3 nucleotides read TGCAGTGCTCAGGACCAGCATTTT. This translates into CSAQDQHF.

The chain employs TRBV29-1 and TRBJ2-7, with TRBD2 as a possible D gene (5 bases). The CDR3 spans 12 residues. Germline values: CDR1 SQVTM, CDR2 ANQGSEA. The V end lost 6 bases, the J end lost 3 bases, and 12 bases lay between the germline ends. The CDR3 loop is CSVRTGDYEQYF. The CDR3 coding sequence is TGCAGCGTCCGGACTGGGGACTACGAGCAGTACTTC.

The rearrangement joins TRBV6-6 to TRBJ1-4; a weak D match, TRBD1 (6 bases). The CDR3 has 15 residues. The V and J ends lost 0 bases and 7 bases respectively, with 12 bases between them. From germline, CDR1 is MNHNY and CDR2 SVGAGI (reference sequence). The CDR3 nucleotides are TGTGCCAGCAGTTACTCCGAGACAGGTGGTGAAAAACTGTTTTTT. It yields the protein CASSYSETGGEKLFF.

This clonotype was found once. J is TRBJ2-2 and V is TRBV6-5; 10 bases fit TRBD1. The CDR3 spans 17 residues. J gave up 3 bases and V 2 bases, and 6 bases lay outside the gene matches. Germline V lookup: CDR1 MNHEY, CDR2 SVGAGI. This chain's CDR3 is CASSYEGQGRDTGELFF. CDR3 DNA sequence: TGTGCCAGCAGTTACGAGGGACAGGGGAGAGACACCGGGGAGCTGTTTTTT.

This sequence joins TRBV2 and TRBJ1-5; a weak D match, TRBD1 (6 bases). The CDR3 has 15 amino acids. V lost 6 bases and J lost 0, with 12 bases in between. In germline, CDR1 is SNHLY, CDR2 FYNNEI. CDR3 residues: CASRDRPNSNQPQHF. CDR3 nucleotides: TGTGCCAGCAGGGACAGACCCAATAGCAATCAGCCCCAGCATTTT. The full variable domain, completed using reference TRBV2 and TRBJ1-5, is EPEVTQTPSHQVTQMGQEVILRCVPISNHLYFYWYRQILGQKVEFLVSFYNNEISEKSEIFDDQFSVERPDGSNFTLKIRSTKLEDSAMYFCASRDRPNSNQPQHFGDGTRLSIL.

This clonotype occurred many times. The chain has TRBV5-6 and TRBJ1-5, with unresolved D. CDR3 length equals 12 residues. Germline V gene lookup returns CDR1 SGHDT and CDR2 YYEEEE. The germline V and J ends were trimmed by 4 bases and 3 bases, with 5 bases remaining between them. In DNA, the CDR3 is TGTGCCAGCAGCCTCAACAATCAGCCCCAGCATTTT. Amino acid sequence: CASSLNNQPQHF.

This clonotype was seen many times. The CDR3 spells CATSRAFGLAGGVESYEQYF. CDR3 nucleotide sequence: TGTGCCACCAGCAGAGCCTTTGGACTAGCGGGAGGGGTGGAGTCCTACGAGCAGTACTTC. The chain has TRBV15 and TRBJ2-7; 15 nucleotides agree with TRBD2. The germline gives CDR1 LNHNV, CDR2 YYDKDF (reference sequence). The length of the CDR3 is 20 residues. The junction had 11 bases not matched to a gene; V was cut back by 1 base and J by 1 base. Supplemented by reference TRBV15 and TRBJ2-7, the full variable domain reads DAMVIQNPRYQVTQFGKPVTLSCSQTLNHNVMYWYQQKSSQAPKLLFHYYDKDFNNEADTPDNFQSRRPNTSFCFLDIRSPGLGDTAMYLCATSRAFGLAGGVESYEQYFGPGTRLTVT.

This sequence joins TRBV5-4 and TRBJ2-5, with 7 nucleotides matching TRBD1. The germline CDR1 and CDR2 sequences are SGHNT and YYREEE (reference sequence). The CDR3 consists of 14 residues. The V and J ends lost 2 bases and 5 bases, in that order; junction bases with no gene match: 6. The CDR3 bases are TGTGCCAGCAGCTTCGGGACAGCCCAGGAGACCCAGTACTTC. Encoded protein: CASSFGTAQETQYF. The whole variable domain, filled in from reference TRBV5-4 and TRBJ2-5, reads ETGVTQSPTHLIKTRGQQVTLRCSSQSGHNTVSWYQQALGQGPQFIFQYYREEENGRGNFPPRFSGLQFPNYSSELNVNALELDDSALYLCASSFGTAQETQYFGPGTRLLVL.

With regard to this clonotype: A read error is likely, as this CDR3 ends without the conserved phenylalanine or tryptophan. The DNA is left out, because the CDR3 cannot be placed on it with certainty; the CDR3 is given as TCRdb lists it. The CDR3 sequence is CSAEHQKTQSL. This chain connects TRBV20-1 to TRBJ2-5. Germline CDR1 and CDR2: DFQATT and SNEGSKA (reference sequence). The CDR3 is 11 residues long, ends included.

Only one count was recorded for this clonotype. The rearrangement uses TRBV6-1 and TRBJ2-7, with 7 bases aligning to TRBD1. CDR1 and CDR2 from the germline V gene are MNHNS and SASEGT. The CDR3 totals 11 residues. V gave up 10 bases and J gave up 3 bases; unmatched junction bases: 3. CDR3 residues: CATGQVYEQYF. CDR3 in DNA: TGTGCCACCGGACAGGTCTACGAGCAGTACTTC.

Concerning this clonotype: This CDR3 is missing its conserved last phenylalanine or tryptophan, likely due to a read error. The DNA is left out, because the CDR3 cannot be placed on it with certainty; the CDR3 is given as TCRdb lists it. The rearrangement joins TRBV25-1 to TRBJ2-5. Germline CDR1 reads MGHDK; CDR2 reads SYGVNS. The CDR3 has 13 residues if both end residues are counted. The CDR3 here is CASSASAKETQNS.

This clonotype has a count of ten or more. The gene calls are TRBV19 and TRBJ2-5; tentative D call: TRBD2 (5 bases). Trimming pared 4 bases from V and 5 bases from J, leaving 11 bases between. This CDR3 has 13 amino acids. Germline assignment: CDR1 LNHDA and CDR2 SQIVND (reference sequence). CDR3 nucleotide sequence: TGTGCCAGTAGTACCCGAGGGTACGAGACCCAGTACTTC. This encodes CASSTRGYETQYF.

This clonotype has ten or more counts. The V and J genes are TRBV11-2 and TRBJ2-1; 8 bases are a match to TRBD2. The J segment lost 6 bases and the V segment lost 5 bases, leaving 12 bases of the junction unmatched. The germline CDR1 and CDR2 sequences are SGHAT and FQNNGV. This CDR3 is built from 16 residues. In DNA form, the CDR3 reads TGTGCCAGCAGCCCTAGCAGCGGGAGAATTAGCAATGAGCAGTTCTTC. Its protein is CASSPSSGRISNEQFF.

This clonotype has at least ten counts. V usage is TRBV27 and J usage is TRBJ2-7, with D unresolved. The V gene lost 5 bases and the J gene lost 3 bases, with 14 bases spanning the gap. The V gene's germline CDR1 is MNHEY and CDR2 SMNVEV (reference sequence). The CDR3 length is 14 residues. The CDR3 DNA is TGTGCCAGCAGTAGGTACTCTCCTGGCTACGAGCAGTACTTC. It codes for CASSRYSPGYEQYF.

This clonotype was found once. A read error is likely, as this CDR3 ends without the conserved phenylalanine or tryptophan. The chain joins TRBV4-2 to TRBJ2-3; a possible D gene is TRBD2 (6 bases). Germline CDR1 reads LGHNA; CDR2 reads YNFKEQ. The CDR3 length is 17 residues. The chain's CDR3 is CASSQFSGTGSTDAQYL. The CDR3 DNA sequence: TGTGCCAGCAGCCAGTTCTCTGGGACTGGATCGACAGATGCGCAGTATTTA.

The J gene is TRBJ1-6, the V gene TRBV12-3 or TRBV12-4; no definite D call. V lost 0 bases and J 1 base, leaving 13 bases between the germline ends. The CDR3 is made up of 18 amino acids. CDR3: CASSLAPLNPSYNSPLHF. The CDR3 DNA is TGTGCCAGCAGTTTAGCCCCCTTGAACCCGTCCTATAATTCACCCCTCCACTTT.

This clonotype has ten or more counts. V usage is TRBV19 and J usage is TRBJ2-5, with 10 bases aligning to TRBD2. The CDR3 runs 14 residues. Trimming removed 6 bases from V and 4 bases from J; junction bases left unmatched: 5. Germline CDR1 is LNHDA and CDR2 is SQIVND (reference sequence). CDR3 amino acids: CASSLAGDLETQYF. The CDR3 DNA sequence: TGTGCCAGTAGCCTAGCGGGAGATCTAGAGACCCAGTACTTC.

The chain is built from TRBV20-1 and TRBJ1-2, with TRBD1 as a possible D gene (6 bases). With 3 bases removed from V and 8 bases from J, the gap between germline ends came to 19 bases. This CDR3 comprises 14 residues. The germline V gene encodes CDR1 DFQATT and CDR2 SNEGSKA (reference sequence). The CDR3 here is CSARPLGGSGGYTF. CDR3 nucleotides: TGCAGTGCTAGGCCGCTAGGGGGGTCCGGGGGCTACACCTTC.

As concerns this clonotype: A much bigger clone sits one base away, suggesting this may be a read error. The V and J genes are TRBV5-1 and TRBJ1-1; the D is unclear. This CDR3 contains 13 residues. The germline V gene encodes CDR1 SGHRS and CDR2 YFSETQ. The CDR3 DNA sequence: TGCGCCAGCAGCTTGGGTTCCCCCGCTGACGCTTTCTTT. Its protein is CASSLGSPADAFF.

This clonotype was found many times. This chain joins TRBV6-4 and TRBJ1-1; 7 nucleotides line up with TRBD1. Trimming at V came to 3 bases and at J to 7 bases, leaving 5 bases not matched to a gene. The CDR3 contains 13 residues. Per the germline V gene, CDR1 is MRHNA and CDR2 is SNTAGT. The CDR3 DNA sequence: TGTGCCAGCAGTGAGGGGGGGGACAGTGAAGCTTTCTTT. Encoded protein: CASSEGGDSEAFF.

In its sample, this clonotype is medium-sized. The chain has TRBV5-5 and TRBJ1-1; D uncertain. The germline V gene encodes CDR1 SGHKS and CDR2 YYEKEE (reference sequence). V was trimmed by 0 bases and J by 0 bases, leaving 3 bases between them. The CDR3 extends over 13 amino acids. In nucleotides, the CDR3 is TGTGCCAGCAGCTTGGACGTGAACACTGAAGCTTTCTTT. Its protein product is CASSLDVNTEAFF.